This entry concerns a single TCR beta chain. Authors' analysis steps: It was from reference gene primer amplification that nucleated cell counts were estimated. Using immunoSEQ multiplex PCR, the repertoire was profiled, and TCRdb retains in-frame clones only, with some absent. Clone size and V and J calls were adopted from that table, with D and trimming inferred from the DNA. This sample yields some 180,000 clones, of which more than 60% are seen a single time; approximately 12% belongs to the top ten. The CDR3 spans 14 residues. Per the germline V gene, CDR1 is MDHEN and CDR2 is SYDVKM. V was pared by 6 bases and J by 0 bases, with 12 bases between. The data stem from a study of blood T cell repertoires in COVID-19.

The receptor was isolated from a man between 50 and 59 years old who had recovered from COVID-19. The chain joins TRBV28 to TRBJ2-7; D possibly corresponds to TRBD2 (5 bases). Sequencing was done on a sample of peripheral blood. The chain's CDR3 is CASSLGLHSYEQYF. The CDR3 DNA follows: TGTGCCAGCAGCCTCGGACTGCACTCCTACGAGCAGTACTTC.